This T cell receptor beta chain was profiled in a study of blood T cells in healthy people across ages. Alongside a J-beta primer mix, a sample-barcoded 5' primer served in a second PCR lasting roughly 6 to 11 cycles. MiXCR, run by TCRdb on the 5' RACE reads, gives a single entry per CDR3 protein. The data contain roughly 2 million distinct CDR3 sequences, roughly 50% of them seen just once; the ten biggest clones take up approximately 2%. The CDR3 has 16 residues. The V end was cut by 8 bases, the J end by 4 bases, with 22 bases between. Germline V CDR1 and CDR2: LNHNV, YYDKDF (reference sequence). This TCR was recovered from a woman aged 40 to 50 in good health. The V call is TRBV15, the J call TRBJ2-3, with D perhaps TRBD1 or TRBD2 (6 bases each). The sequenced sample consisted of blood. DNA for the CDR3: TGTGCCACCCATGCTGGGGGGCGTATTCTAGCAGATACGCAGTATTTT. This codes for CATHAGGRILADTQYF.